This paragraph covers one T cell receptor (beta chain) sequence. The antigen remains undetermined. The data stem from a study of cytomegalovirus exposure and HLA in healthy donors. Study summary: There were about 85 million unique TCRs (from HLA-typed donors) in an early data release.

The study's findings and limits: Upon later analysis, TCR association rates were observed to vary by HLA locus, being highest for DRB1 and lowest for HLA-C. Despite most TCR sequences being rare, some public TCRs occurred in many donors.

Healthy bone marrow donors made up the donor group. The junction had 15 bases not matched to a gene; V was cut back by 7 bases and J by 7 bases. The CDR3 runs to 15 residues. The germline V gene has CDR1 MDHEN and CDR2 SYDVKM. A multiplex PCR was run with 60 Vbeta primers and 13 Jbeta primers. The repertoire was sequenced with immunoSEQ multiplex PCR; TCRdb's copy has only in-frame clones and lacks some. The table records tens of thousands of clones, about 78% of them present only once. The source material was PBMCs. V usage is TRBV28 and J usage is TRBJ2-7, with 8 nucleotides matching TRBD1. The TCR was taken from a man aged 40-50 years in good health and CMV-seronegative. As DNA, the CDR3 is TGTGCCAGCATCCCCCGACAGGGGCCTTCGTGGGAGCAGTACTTC. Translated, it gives CASIPRQGPSWEQYF.